Below are 27 T cell receptor beta chains sequenced from a single sample in a study of radiotherapy plus CTLA-4 blockade in lung cancer. Data came from immunoSEQ multiplex PCR; TCRdb stores just in-frame clones and leaves some out. The table lists some 98,000 clones, about 81% of them singletons. Sequencing was performed on peripheral blood, taken from a patient treated with radiotherapy plus ipilimumab. All receptors derive from a human donor with non-small cell lung cancer who had a partial response to radiotherapy plus ipilimumab.

The rearrangement uses TRBV7-8 and TRBJ2-5, with a weak D call TRBD2 (6 bases). The V gene's germline CDR1 is SGHVS and CDR2 FQNEAQ. The CDR3 extends over 15 amino acids. V was cut by 5 bases and J by 5 bases, with 18 bases left in between. The CDR3 sequence is CASSPRAEGRETQYF. CDR3 sequence (DNA): TGTGCCAGCAGCCCCAGGGCGGAGGGGCGGGAGACCCAGTACTTC.

This chain uses TRBV6-5 with TRBJ2-1, with 8 bases lining up with TRBD1. V trimming: 4 bases; J trimming: 11 bases; junction bases outside the gene matches: 13. Germline V gives CDR1 MNHEY, CDR2 SVGAGI. This CDR3 has 15 amino acids. The CDR3 sequence: CASSFGQGGVSKQFF. The CDR3 nucleotides read TGTGCCAGCAGTTTCGGACAGGGCGGCGTGAGTAAGCAGTTCTTC.

The chain couples TRBV5-1 to TRBJ2-1; D might be TRBD2 (7 bases). V shed 7 bases and J shed 7 bases, with 15 bases lying between them. Germline CDR1 is SGHRS and CDR2 is YFSETQ. CDR3 length equals 13 residues. DNA of the CDR3: TGCGCCAGCGGGGGGGGGCGGTCGAATGAGCAGTTCTTC. The encoded protein is CASGGGRSNEQFF.

This clone was counted at least ten times. This chain joins TRBV5-1 and TRBJ2-7; TRBD1 agrees at 7 bases. V was clipped by 4 bases and J by 0 bases; unmatched bases: 7. This CDR3 has 15 amino acids. Germline loops: CDR1 SGHRS, CDR2 YFSETQ. The CDR3 bases are TGCGCCAGCAGCGGCAGGACAGGCAGCTCCTACGAGCAGTACTTC. Translated, it gives CASSGRTGSSYEQYF. The whole variable domain, remainder taken from reference TRBV5-1 and TRBJ2-7, is KAGVTQTPRYLIKTRGQQVTLSCSPISGHRSVSWYQQTPGQGLQFLFEYFSETQRNKGNFPGRFSGRQFSNSRSEMNVSTLELGDSALYLCASSGRTGSSYEQYFGPGTRLTVT.

The V and J genes are TRBV5-1 and TRBJ2-7; 10 positions agree with TRBD2. Germline assignment: CDR1 SGHRS and CDR2 YFSETQ. The junction had 7 bases not matched to a gene; V was cut back by 0 bases and J by 7 bases. The CDR3 extends over 15 amino acids. DNA of the CDR3: TGCGCCAGCAGCTTGGGGCTAGCGGGAGTAAATGAGCAGTACTTC. It specifies CASSLGLAGVNEQYF.

This rearrangement joins TRBV19 to TRBJ2-5; a possible D gene is TRBD2 (6 bases). Germline V gene sequence: CDR1 LNHDA, CDR2 SQIVND (reference sequence). V was trimmed by 3 bases and J by 1 base, leaving 6 bases between them. The CDR3 has 13 residues. CDR3 nucleotide sequence: TGTGCCAGTAGTATGGGACTCCAAGAGACCCAGTACTTC. The encoded protein is CASSMGLQETQYF.

The chain couples TRBV4-2 to TRBJ2-2; weak D call: TRBD1 (6 bases). The CDR3 runs 17 residues. The V end lost 2 bases, the J end lost 2 bases, and 15 bases lay between the germline ends. CDR1 is LGHNA, CDR2 YNFKEQ, per germline. CDR3 sequence reads: CASSQLAGRGNTGELFF. As DNA, the CDR3 is TGTGCCAGCAGCCAACTTGCAGGCAGGGGTAACACCGGGGAGCTGTTTTTT.

The V and J genes are TRBV11-2 and TRBJ1-2, with 8 bases that match TRBD1. This CDR3 region has 14 residues. Trimming cost V 5 bases and J 6 bases; bases outside gene matches: 8. Germline loops: CDR1 SGHAT, CDR2 FQNNGV. CDR3 DNA: TGTGCCAGCAGCCCAAGGACAGGGAGAGATGGCTACACCTTC. It codes for CASSPRTGRDGYTF.

The chain uses TRBV11-3 and TRBJ2-1, with D possibly being TRBD1 (6 bases). The CDR3 has 14 amino acids. Germline V CDR1 and CDR2: SGHNT, YENEEA. V was trimmed by 5 bases and J by 7 bases, leaving 15 bases between them. The DNA for the CDR3 is TGTGCCAGCAGCCACCCCAGGGGTCCGAATGAGCAGTTCTTC. It is translated as CASSHPRGPNEQFF.

The chain combines TRBV2 with TRBJ1-5, with a weak D call TRBD1 (5 bases). The germline gives CDR1 SNHLY, CDR2 FYNNEI. The V gene lost 1 base and the J gene lost 7 bases, with 8 bases spanning the gap. The CDR3 has 13 amino acids. CDR3 residues: CASSEGGWQPQHF. For the CDR3, the DNA is TGTGCCAGCAGTGAAGGGGGCTGGCAGCCCCAGCATTTT.

V usage is TRBV4-1 and J usage is TRBJ2-2; D remains ambiguous. The CDR3 loop spans 14 amino acids. V was clipped by 2 bases and J by 0 bases, with 4 bases between them. Germline CDR1 reads MGHRA; CDR2 reads YSYEKL. Here the CDR3 DNA reads TGCGCCAGCAGCCAACTAGCGAACACCGGGGAGCTGTTTTTT. It is translated as CASSQLANTGELFF.

The V gene is TRBV6-1, the J gene TRBJ1-1; no reliable D call. The CDR3 is made up of 16 amino acids. CDR1 is MNHNS, CDR2 SASEGT, per germline. The V end was cut by 4 bases, the J end by 5 bases, with 20 bases between. The CDR3 spells CASSVINAGVGTEAFF. DNA for the CDR3: TGTGCCAGCAGTGTTATTAATGCCGGGGTGGGGACTGAAGCTTTCTTT.

The chain carries TRBV28 and TRBJ2-7; TRBD2 matches at 8 bases. With V trimmed by 5 bases and J by 2 bases, 14 bases remained unmatched. This CDR3 has 17 amino acids. Germline V gives CDR1 MDHEN, CDR2 SYDVKM. Here the CDR3 reads CASSLIYSGIETYEQYF. In nucleotides, the CDR3 is TGTGCCAGCAGTCTTATATATAGCGGGATAGAGACCTACGAGCAGTACTTC.

The rearrangement links TRBV5-5 to TRBJ2-2, with 7 bases lining up with TRBD2. The V gene's germline CDR1 is SGHKS and CDR2 YYEKEE (reference sequence). The CDR3 runs to 15 residues. Losses at the gene ends were 3 bases for V and 7 bases for J; bases not matched to a gene: 9. The CDR3 loop reads CASSSAGDPGGELFF. CDR3 nucleotide sequence: TGTGCCAGCAGCTCGGCGGGAGATCCAGGCGGGGAGCTGTTTTTT. Complete variable domain (other parts from reference TRBV5-5 and TRBJ2-2): DAGVTQSPTHLIKTRGQQVTLRCSPISGHKSVSWYQQVLGQGPQFIFQYYEKEERGRGNFPDRFSARQFPNYSSELNVNALLLGDSALYLCASSSAGDPGGELFFGEGSRLTVL.

A remark on this clone: The sample carries other DNA sequences with the same CDR3. The genes are TRBV7-2 and TRBJ2-1; 8 bases match TRBD2. CDR1 is SGHTA, CDR2 FQGNSA, per germline. This CDR3 has 15 amino acids. The V and J ends lost 2 bases and 3 bases, in that order; junction bases with no gene match: 3. CDR3 sequence (DNA): TGTGCCAGCAGCTTATCAGCGGGAGACTACAATGAGCAGTTCTTC. As protein: CASSLSAGDYNEQFF.

This clone was counted a single time. This chain links TRBV28 with TRBJ2-3, with a tentative D call TRBD2 (6 bases). Germline CDR1 is MDHEN and CDR2 is SYDVKM. The CDR3 has 14 amino acids. The V end lost 5 bases, the J end lost 4 bases, and 13 bases lay between the germline ends. The CDR3 sequence is CASSGGTLPDTQYF. In DNA form, the CDR3 reads TGTGCCAGCAGTGGAGGGACTCTTCCAGATACGCAGTATTTT.

The gene calls are TRBV7-2 and TRBJ2-1; TRBD2 is a possible D gene (5 bases). V shed 5 bases and J shed 3 bases, with 14 bases lying between them. This CDR3 is built from 15 residues. Germline V gives CDR1 SGHTA, CDR2 FQGNSA. The CDR3 protein is CASSPTASNYNEQFF. CDR3 sequence (DNA): TGTGCCAGCAGCCCTACGGCTAGCAACTACAATGAGCAGTTCTTC.

This chain links TRBV5-1 with TRBJ2-1; 9 nucleotides match TRBD1. The CDR3 is 13 amino acids. Germline values: CDR1 SGHRS, CDR2 YFSETQ. V lost 5 bases and J lost 9; bases outside the gene matches: 6. The CDR3 DNA sequence: TGCGCCAGCAGTGACCAGGGACAGGGTGAGCAGTTCTTC. Its protein product is CASSDQGQGEQFF.

The V call is TRBV19, the J call TRBJ2-3, with 9 positions matching TRBD1. Trimming removed 4 bases from V and 2 bases from J; junction bases left unmatched: 10. The CDR3 has 17 residues. CDR1 LNHDA and CDR2 SQIVND come from the germline V gene (reference sequence). In DNA, the CDR3 is TGTGCCAGTAGTAGTATGGGGACAGGGAGTTTCACAGATACGCAGTATTTT. It codes for CASSSMGTGSFTDTQYF.

This chain joins TRBV19 and TRBJ1-1, with TRBD1 as a possible D gene (6 bases). V gave up 7 bases and J gave up 10 bases, with 19 bases separating them. Germline V gene lookup returns CDR1 LNHDA and CDR2 SQIVND (reference sequence). The CDR3 is made up of 13 amino acids. The CDR3 DNA sequence: TGTGCCAGTACCCCAGGGGAGGGAAGGGGAGCTTTCTTT. Residues: CASTPGEGRGAFF.

The chain joins TRBV5-1 to TRBJ1-1; no definite D call. This CDR3 spans 15 amino acids. Trimming stripped 4 bases from V and 1 base from J, with 14 bases between. CDR1 is SGHRS, CDR2 YFSETQ, per germline. CDR3 DNA sequence: TGCGCCAGCAGCGGGTTATCGGGTGCGAACACTGAAGCTTTCTTT. Its protein product is CASSGLSGANTEAFF.

V and J are TRBV5-1 and TRBJ2-2; 9 nucleotides match TRBD1. The V and J ends lost 2 bases and 6 bases, in that order; junction bases with no gene match: 8. This CDR3 spans 16 amino acids. Germline V gene data show CDR1 as SGHRS and CDR2 as YFSETQ. This CDR3 reads CASSLLGQGSPGELFF. The CDR3, as DNA: TGCGCCAGCAGCTTACTGGGACAGGGCAGCCCCGGGGAGCTGTTTTTT. The variable domain in full, completed from reference TRBV5-1 and TRBJ2-2, reads KAGVTQTPRYLIKTRGQQVTLSCSPISGHRSVSWYQQTPGQGLQFLFEYFSETQRNKGNFPGRFSGRQFSNSRSEMNVSTLELGDSALYLCASSLLGQGSPGELFFGEGSRLTVL.

This sequence joins TRBV5-4 and TRBJ2-1, with a tentative D call TRBD1 (6 bases). The V gene's germline CDR1 is SGHNT and CDR2 YYREEE (reference sequence). The CDR3 is 17 amino acids. V lost 4 bases and J lost 2, with 19 bases in between. The CDR3 DNA reads as TGTGCCAGCAGCCGGTTTACAGGGTCGGGTCCCTACAATGAGCAGTTCTTC. This sequence encodes CASSRFTGSGPYNEQFF.

The chain recombines TRBV11-2 with TRBJ2-1, with D maybe TRBD2 (6 bases). V lost 1 base to trimming and J lost 7 bases, with 14 bases between them. From germline, CDR1 is SGHAT and CDR2 FQNNGV. This CDR3 comprises 15 residues. The CDR3 region has the DNA TGTGCCAGCAGCTTAGTGGCTAGCGTGAATAATGAGCAGTTCTTC. It specifies CASSLVASVNNEQFF.

V usage is TRBV5-1 and J usage is TRBJ2-7, with 10 nucleotides matching TRBD1. This CDR3 has 15 amino acids. Trimming took 1 base from V and 1 from J; bases not matched to a gene: 2. CDR1 and CDR2 from the germline V gene are SGHRS and YFSETQ. The CDR3 region has the DNA TGCGCCAGCAGCTTGTGGACAGGGGGTTCCTACGAGCAGTACTTC. Its protein is CASSLWTGGSYEQYF.

This clone occurred a few times. V is TRBV27 and J is TRBJ2-2, with 8 positions matching TRBD1. CDR1 MNHEY and CDR2 SMNVEV come from the germline V gene (reference sequence). Germline trimming cut 2 bases from V and 5 bases from J; bases unmatched to any gene: 7. The CDR3 contains 16 residues. CDR3 sequence (DNA): TGTGCCAGCAGTTTAATTTTCAGGGGGCGGACCGGGGAGCTGTTTTTT. Amino acid sequence: CASSLIFRGRTGELFF.

The chain is built from TRBV27 and TRBJ1-1, with TRBD1 identical over 7 bases. This CDR3 has 14 residues. After removal of 4 bases from V and 3 bases from J, the junction contained 5 bases not matched to a gene. CDR1 and CDR2 (germline): MNHEY, SMNVEV (reference sequence). The CDR3 here is CASSSDRIYTEAFF. The CDR3 coding sequence is TGTGCCAGCAGTTCGGACAGGATATACACTGAAGCTTTCTTT.